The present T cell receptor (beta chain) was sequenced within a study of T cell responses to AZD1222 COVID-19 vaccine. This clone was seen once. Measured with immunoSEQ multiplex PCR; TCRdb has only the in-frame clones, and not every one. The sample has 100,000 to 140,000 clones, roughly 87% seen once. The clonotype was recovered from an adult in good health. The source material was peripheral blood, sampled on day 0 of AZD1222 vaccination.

The DNA for the CDR3 is TGCGCCAGCAGCCAAGAGGACAGCTCCTACGAGCAGTACTTC. Translation: CASSQEDSSYEQYF. The V call is TRBV4-3, the J call TRBJ2-7, with a possible D match to TRBD1 (6 bases). V was clipped by 0 bases and J by 0 bases, with 6 bases between them. Germline V CDR1 and CDR2: LGHNA, YSLEER. The CDR3 runs to 14 residues.